The rows below give T cell receptor beta chains drawn from one sample of a study of T cells in narcolepsy. The table came from immunoSEQ multiplex PCR; TCRdb's copy has only in-frame clones and leaves some out. The repertoire has 27,000 or so clones, more than 75% of them found once; the top ten carry around 3.3%. The sample comprised CD45RA- memory CD4+ T cells from PBMCs. The origin of the receptors is a human donor with narcolepsy. Each CDR3 is given with its conserved first and last residue. The D gene is left open where the match is weak. Clone size, where shown, is once, few, many, or a class for clones that have expanded.

v_gene: TRBV10-1
d_gene: .
abundance: .
j_gene: TRBJ2-5
CDR3aa: CASSETETQYF
CDR3nt: TGCGCCAGCAGTGAGACCGAGACCCAGTACTTC

v_gene: TRBV21-1
d_gene: .
abundance: .
j_gene: TRBJ1-2
CDR3aa: CASSINGTLYGYTF
CDR3nt: TGTGCCAGCAGCATCAACGGGACATTGTATGGCTACACCTTC

v_gene: TRBV25-1
d_gene: .
abundance: .
j_gene: TRBJ1-2
CDR3aa: CASSEDGANYGYTF
CDR3nt: TGTGCCAGCAGTGAAGACGGTGCTAACTATGGCTACACCTTC

v_gene: TRBV19
d_gene: TRBD1
abundance: .
j_gene: TRBJ1-5
CDR3aa: CASSMGQGGHSPQHF
CDR3nt: TGTGCCAGTAGTATGGGGCAGGGGGGCCATTCACCCCAGCATTTT

v_gene: TRBV6-1
d_gene: .
abundance: .
j_gene: TRBJ2-3
CDR3aa: CASIKRTTDTQYF
CDR3nt: TGTGCTAGCATTAAGCGAACCACAGATACGCAGTATTTT

v_gene: TRBV2
d_gene: .
abundance: .
j_gene: TRBJ2-3
CDR3aa: CASSVEYTQYF
CDR3nt: TGTGCCAGCAGTGTCGAATATACGCAGTATTTT

v_gene: TRBV11-2
d_gene: .
abundance: .
j_gene: TRBJ1-6
CDR3aa: CASGTGYNSPLHF
CDR3nt: TGTGCCAGCGGGACTGGGTATAATTCACCCCTCCACTTT

v_gene: TRBV7-8
d_gene: .
abundance: .
j_gene: TRBJ1-2
CDR3aa: CASLPAARGTYGYTF
CDR3nt: TGTGCCAGCTTACCTGCCGCGCGGGGGACATATGGCTACACCTTC

v_gene: TRBV29-1
d_gene: TRBD2
abundance: .
j_gene: TRBJ2-5
CDR3aa: CSVKGGGGAGETQYF
CDR3nt: TGCAGCGTAAAGGGCGGCGGGGGGGCAGGTGAGACCCAGTACTTC

v_gene: TRBV6-1
d_gene: .
abundance: once
j_gene: TRBJ1-1
CDR3aa: CASIEGLRNTEAFF
CDR3nt: TGTGCCAGCATCGAGGGGCTCCGGAACACTGAAGCTTTCTTT

v_gene: TRBV4-1
d_gene: TRBD2
abundance: .
j_gene: TRBJ2-3
CDR3aa: CASSQVSAGGTDTQYF
CDR3nt: TGCGCCAGCAGCCAAGTGAGTGCGGGGGGTACAGATACGCAGTATTTT

v_gene: TRBV11-3
d_gene: .
abundance: .
j_gene: TRBJ1-5
CDR3aa: CASSHDDQPQHF
CDR3nt: TGTGCCAGCAGCCACGACGATCAGCCCCAGCATTTT

v_gene: TRBV9
d_gene: .
abundance: .
j_gene: TRBJ1-6
CDR3aa: CASSGGGQTNSPLHF
CDR3nt: TGTGCCAGCAGCGGCGGCGGACAGACTAATTCACCCCTCCACTTT

v_gene: TRBV5-1
d_gene: TRBD2
abundance: .
j_gene: TRBJ2-3
CDR3aa: CASSYSQRGSTDTQYF
CDR3nt: TGCGCCAGCAGCTATTCGCAGCGGGGGAGCACAGATACGCAGTATTTT

v_gene: TRBV5-1
d_gene: TRBD1
abundance: .
j_gene: TRBJ1-6
CDR3aa: CTSSLGRLGTGDNSPLHF
CDR3nt: TGCACCAGCAGCTTGGGGCGTTTGGGGACAGGGGATAATTCACCCCTCCACTTT

v_gene: TRBV10-2
d_gene: TRBD2
abundance: once
j_gene: TRBJ2-2
CDR3aa: CASRGSRGANTGELFF
CDR3nt: TGCGCCAGCAGGGGGTCCCGGGGGGCGAACACCGGGGAGCTGTTTTTT

v_gene: TRBV30
d_gene: TRBD1
abundance: .
j_gene: TRBJ1-3
CDR3aa: CAWSETGGYTHGNTIYF
CDR3nt: TGTGCCTGGAGTGAGACAGGGGGCTACACACACGGAAACACCATATATTTT

v_gene: TRBV2
d_gene: TRBD2
abundance: .
j_gene: TRBJ2-3
CDR3aa: CASSLQLAATDTQYF
CDR3nt: TGTGCCAGCAGCCTACAACTAGCGGCCACAGATACGCAGTATTTT

v_gene: TRBV28
d_gene: TRBD1
abundance: .
j_gene: TRBJ2-7
CDR3aa: CASIRVGDSYEQYF
CDR3nt: TGTGCCAGCATCAGGGTGGGGGACAGCTACGAGCAGTACTTC

v_gene: TRBV6-1
d_gene: TRBD1
abundance: few
j_gene: TRBJ1-5
CDR3aa: CASRTPGGPNQPQHF
CDR3nt: TGTGCCAGCAGGACCCCAGGGGGCCCAAATCAGCCCCAGCATTTT

v_gene: TRBV4-1
d_gene: .
abundance: .
j_gene: TRBJ2-4
CDR3aa: CASSPPGLAKNIQYF
CDR3nt: TGCGCCAGCAGCCCGCCGGGACTGGCCAAAAACATTCAGTACTTC

v_gene: TRBV6-6
d_gene: .
abundance: .
j_gene: TRBJ2-5
CDR3aa: CASKPGGGQETQYF
CDR3nt: TGTGCCAGCAAGCCCGGGGGCGGACAAGAGACCCAGTACTTC

v_gene: TRBV19
d_gene: .
abundance: .
j_gene: TRBJ2-7
CDR3aa: CASKVGRQAYEQYF
CDR3nt: TGTGCCAGTAAGGTAGGCAGACAGGCCTACGAGCAGTACTTC

v_gene: TRBV11-2
d_gene: TRBD2
abundance: .
j_gene: TRBJ2-3
CDR3aa: CASSRLAGGNTDTQYF
CDR3nt: TGTGCCAGCAGCAGACTAGCGGGGGGAAACACAGATACGCAGTATTTT

v_gene: TRBV7-2
d_gene: TRBD2
abundance: .
j_gene: TRBJ2-5
CDR3aa: CASSPRLAGAEETQYF
CDR3nt: TGTGCCAGCAGCCCCAGACTAGCGGGGGCCGAAGAGACCCAGTACTTC

v_gene: TRBV9
d_gene: .
abundance: .
j_gene: TRBJ2-5
CDR3aa: CASSVGTGPETQYF
CDR3nt: TGTGCCAGCAGCGTAGGTACGGGACCAGAGACCCAGTACTTC

v_gene: TRBV6-4
d_gene: TRBD2
abundance: once
j_gene: TRBJ2-3
CDR3aa: CASSDLGGGTDTQYF
CDR3nt: TGTGCCAGCAGTGACCTCGGGGGGGGCACAGATACGCAGTATTTT

v_gene: TRBV5-6
d_gene: .
abundance: .
j_gene: TRBJ1-2
CDR3aa: CASERLNSRKIYGYTF
CDR3nt: TGTGCCAGCGAGAGGCTCAATAGTCGAAAGATCTATGGCTACACCTTC

v_gene: TRBV6-5
d_gene: TRBD2
abundance: .
j_gene: TRBJ2-7
CDR3aa: CASTTSGTWREQYF
CDR3nt: TGTGCCAGCACGACTAGCGGGACCTGGCGCGAGCAGTACTTC

v_gene: TRBV5-4
d_gene: TRBD1
abundance: .
j_gene: TRBJ1-1
CDR3aa: CASSWTTGANTEAFF
CDR3nt: TGTGCCAGCAGCTGGACTACAGGGGCAAACACTGAAGCTTTCTTT

v_gene: TRBV29-1
d_gene: TRBD1
abundance: .
j_gene: TRBJ1-1
CDR3aa: CSVNPGQGAGSTEAFF
CDR3nt: TGCAGCGTTAATCCGGGACAGGGGGCTGGAAGCACTGAAGCTTTCTTT

v_gene: TRBV7-3
d_gene: .
abundance: .
j_gene: TRBJ2-2
CDR3aa: CASRSRGNTGELFF
CDR3nt: TGTGCCAGCAGATCCCGGGGGAACACCGGGGAGCTGTTTTTT

v_gene: TRBV19
d_gene: .
abundance: once
j_gene: TRBJ1-5
CDR3aa: CASSIRGVGNQPQHF
CDR3nt: TGTGCCAGTAGTATACGAGGGGTGGGCAATCAGCCCCAGCATTTT

v_gene: TRBV4-1
d_gene: .
abundance: .
j_gene: TRBJ1-6
CDR3aa: CASSQDAGGLYNSPLHF
CDR3nt: TGCGCCAGCAGCCAAGATGCGGGGGGGCTATATAATTCACCCCTCCACTTT

v_gene: TRBV19
d_gene: .
abundance: .
j_gene: TRBJ2-1
CDR3aa: CASSRTGIMQFF
CDR3nt: TGTGCCAGTAGTCGTACCGGAATCATGCAGTTCTTC

v_gene: TRBV10-2
d_gene: TRBD1
abundance: .
j_gene: TRBJ2-6
CDR3aa: CASSESGQGVSGANVLTF
CDR3nt: TGCGCCAGCAGTGAGTCTGGACAGGGAGTCTCTGGGGCCAACGTCCTGACTTTC

v_gene: TRBV6-5
d_gene: TRBD1
abundance: .
j_gene: TRBJ2-2
CDR3aa: CASSSPTGDGELFF
CDR3nt: TGTGCCAGCAGTTCCCCAACAGGGGACGGGGAGCTGTTTTTT

v_gene: TRBV9
d_gene: TRBD2
abundance: few
j_gene: TRBJ2-5
CDR3aa: CASSPAGTIKTQYF
CDR3nt: TGTGCCAGCAGCCCCGCCGGGACTATAAAGACCCAGTACTTC

v_gene: TRBV5-4
d_gene: .
abundance: few
j_gene: TRBJ1-1
CDR3aa: CASSGGGTGNTEAFF
CDR3nt: TGTGCCAGCAGCGGTGGCGGGACCGGGAACACTGAAGCTTTCTTT

v_gene: TRBV27
d_gene: TRBD1
abundance: .
j_gene: TRBJ1-4
CDR3aa: CASSFRTGALGFEKLFF
CDR3nt: TGTGCCAGCAGTTTCCGGACAGGTGCCCTTGGTTTCGAAAAACTGTTTTTT

v_gene: TRBV5-6
d_gene: .
abundance: .
j_gene: TRBJ2-2
CDR3aa: CASSPPRGELFF
CDR3nt: TGTGCCAGCAGCCCCCCGCGAGGGGAGCTGTTTTTT

v_gene: TRBV5-6
d_gene: TRBD1
abundance: .
j_gene: TRBJ2-5
CDR3aa: CASSEPQGAVETQYF
CDR3nt: TGTGCCAGCAGCGAACCACAGGGGGCGGTAGAGACCCAGTACTTC